The 7 T cell receptor beta chains listed next were all sequenced from one sample in a study of cytomegalovirus exposure and HLA in healthy donors. PCR employed 60 Vbeta and 13 Jbeta primers. Here immunoSEQ multiplex PCR was the method, and the copy in TCRdb shows in-frame clones only, minus some. Of 150,000 to 200,000 clones listed, roughly four fifths are singletons. The material sequenced was PBMCs. The receptor set was obtained from a woman aged 18-29 years in good health and CMV-seronegative.

This rearrangement joins TRBV7-3 to TRBJ2-4; tentative D call: TRBD2 (6 bases). Germline-derived CDR1 and CDR2 are SGHTA and FQGTGA. Between the trimmed V and J ends, which lost 5 bases and 7 bases, there was a span of 12 bases. The CDR3 has 13 amino acids. The CDR3 loop reads CASSQAGGNIQYF. DNA of the CDR3: TGTGCCAGCAGCCAGGCCGGGGGTAACATTCAGTACTTC.

The genes are TRBV6-5 and TRBJ2-2, with a tentative D call TRBD2 (7 bases). The V gene lost 3 bases and the J gene lost 4 bases, with 15 bases spanning the gap. Germline assignment: CDR1 MNHEY and CDR2 SVGAGI. This CDR3 comprises 16 residues. CDR3 nucleotide sequence: TGTGCCAGCAGTTATTTCGCGGGGGCCGGCACCGGGGAGCTGTTTTTT. Amino acids: CASSYFAGAGTGELFF.

The CDR3 DNA is TGTGCCAGCAGCTTAGGCGGGACTCTGGATTATGGCTACACCTTC. Translated: CASSLGGTLDYGYTF. V and J are TRBV7-9 and TRBJ1-2; possible D gene TRBD1, 5 bases. CDR1 is SEHNR, CDR2 FQNEAQ, per germline (reference sequence). This CDR3 comprises 15 residues. V gave up 1 base and J gave up 5 bases, with 14 bases separating them.

This clone has just one count. The chain employs TRBV6-5 and TRBJ1-4, with D uncertain. The CDR3 is 12 amino acids. V gave up 7 bases and J gave up 0 bases, with 3 bases separating them. Germline CDR1 is MNHEY and CDR2 is SVGAGI. Written as DNA, the CDR3 is TGTGCCAGCACCACAACTAATGAAAAACTGTTTTTT. Protein product: CASTTTNEKLFF.

The CDR3 sequence is CASSVTPNPRTGFIRFDEQFF. Here the CDR3 DNA reads TGTGCCAGCAGTGTAACGCCCAATCCAAGGACAGGGTTCATCAGATTCGATGAGCAGTTCTTC. This chain links TRBV27 with TRBJ2-1; 8 nucleotides align to TRBD1. Per germline, CDR1 MNHEY and CDR2 SMNVEV (reference sequence). The CDR3 is made up of 21 amino acids. Germline trimming cut 5 bases from V and 8 bases from J; bases unmatched to any gene: 29.

This sequence joins TRBV5-4 and TRBJ2-3; D is possibly TRBD2 (5 bases). Trimming took 5 bases from V and 5 from J, leaving 15 bases between them. The CDR3 contains 14 residues. CDR1 SGHNT and CDR2 YYREEE come from the germline V gene (reference sequence). CDR3 in DNA: TGTGCCAGCAGGTTTGGCGGGCAGAGAGATACGCAGTATTTT. This gives the protein CASRFGGQRDTQYF.

The chain recombines TRBV5-1 with TRBJ1-2; D might be TRBD1 (6 bases). The CDR3 has 20 amino acids. CDR1 is SGHRS, CDR2 YFSETQ, per germline. Trimming removed 1 base from V and 6 bases from J, with 31 bases in between. CDR3 nucleotide sequence: TGCGCCAGCAGCTTGTATTTCAGGGTAAGTACGGACAGCCCTATTGATGGCTACACCTTC. This sequence encodes CASSLYFRVSTDSPIDGYTF.